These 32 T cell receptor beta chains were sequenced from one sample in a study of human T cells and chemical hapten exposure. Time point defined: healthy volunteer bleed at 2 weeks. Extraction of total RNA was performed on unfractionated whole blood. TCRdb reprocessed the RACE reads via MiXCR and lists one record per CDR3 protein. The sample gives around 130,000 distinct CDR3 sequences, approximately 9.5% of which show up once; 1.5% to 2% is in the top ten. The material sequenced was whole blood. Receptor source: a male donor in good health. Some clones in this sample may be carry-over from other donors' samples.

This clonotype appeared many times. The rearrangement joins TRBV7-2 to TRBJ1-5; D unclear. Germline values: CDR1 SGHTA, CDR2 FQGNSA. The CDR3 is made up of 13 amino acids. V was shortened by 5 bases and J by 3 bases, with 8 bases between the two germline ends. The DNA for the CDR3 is TGTGCCAGCAGCCCTAACAACAATCAGCCCCAGCATTTT. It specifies CASSPNNNQPQHF.

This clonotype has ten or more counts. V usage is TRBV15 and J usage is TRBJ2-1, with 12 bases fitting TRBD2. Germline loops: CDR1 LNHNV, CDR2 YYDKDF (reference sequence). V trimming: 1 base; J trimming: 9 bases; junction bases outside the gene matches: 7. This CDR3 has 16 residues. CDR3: CATSRASGGAFSEQFF. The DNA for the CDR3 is TGTGCCACCAGCAGAGCTAGCGGGGGGGCGTTTTCTGAGCAGTTCTTC.

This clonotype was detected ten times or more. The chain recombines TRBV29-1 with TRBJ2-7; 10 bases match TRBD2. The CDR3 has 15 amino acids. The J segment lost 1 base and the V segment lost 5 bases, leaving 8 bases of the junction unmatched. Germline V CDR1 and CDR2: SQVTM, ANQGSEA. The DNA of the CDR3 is TGCAGCGTTCTTAAGCTAGCGGGAGTGTCCTACGAGCAGTACTTC. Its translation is CSVLKLAGVSYEQYF.

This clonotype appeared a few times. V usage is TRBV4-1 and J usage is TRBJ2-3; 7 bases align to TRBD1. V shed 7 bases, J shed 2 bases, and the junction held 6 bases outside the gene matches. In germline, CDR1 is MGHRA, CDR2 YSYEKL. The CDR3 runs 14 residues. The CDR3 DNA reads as TGCGCCAGCACCCAGGACAGGTCCACAGATACGCAGTATTTT. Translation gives CASTQDRSTDTQYF.

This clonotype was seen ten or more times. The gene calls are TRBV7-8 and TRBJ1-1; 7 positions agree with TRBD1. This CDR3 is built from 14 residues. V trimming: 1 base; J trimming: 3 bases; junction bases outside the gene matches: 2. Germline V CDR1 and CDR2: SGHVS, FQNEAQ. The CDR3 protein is CASSLVQGDTEAFF. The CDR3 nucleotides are TGTGCCAGCAGCTTAGTGCAGGGGGACACTGAAGCTTTCTTT.

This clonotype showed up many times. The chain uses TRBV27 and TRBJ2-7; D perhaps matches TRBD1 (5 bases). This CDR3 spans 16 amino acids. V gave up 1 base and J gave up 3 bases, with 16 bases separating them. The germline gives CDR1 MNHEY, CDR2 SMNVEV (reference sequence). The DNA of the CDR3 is TGTGCCAGCAGTTTATTTGGCACAGGCATCGGCTACGAGCAGTACTTC. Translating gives CASSLFGTGIGYEQYF.

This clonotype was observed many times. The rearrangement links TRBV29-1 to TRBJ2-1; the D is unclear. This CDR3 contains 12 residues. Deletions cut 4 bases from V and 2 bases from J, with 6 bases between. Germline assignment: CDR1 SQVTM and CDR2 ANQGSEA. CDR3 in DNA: TGCAGCGTTGGACTGACCTACAATGAGCAGTTCTTC. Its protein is CSVGLTYNEQFF.

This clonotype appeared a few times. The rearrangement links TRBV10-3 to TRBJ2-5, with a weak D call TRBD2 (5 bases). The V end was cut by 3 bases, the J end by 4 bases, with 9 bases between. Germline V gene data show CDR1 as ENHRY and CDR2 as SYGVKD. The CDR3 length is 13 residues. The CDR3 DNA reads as TGTGCCATCAGTGACGGGGTGGCAGAGACCCAGTACTTC. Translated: CAISDGVAETQYF.

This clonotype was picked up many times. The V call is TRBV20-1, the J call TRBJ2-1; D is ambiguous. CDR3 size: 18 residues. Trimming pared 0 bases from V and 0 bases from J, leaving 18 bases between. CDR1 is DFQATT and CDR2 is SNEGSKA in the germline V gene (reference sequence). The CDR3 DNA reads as TGCAGTGCTAGAGATCTACTAACCATTGATAACTCCTACAATGAGCAGTTCTTC. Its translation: CSARDLLTIDNSYNEQFF.

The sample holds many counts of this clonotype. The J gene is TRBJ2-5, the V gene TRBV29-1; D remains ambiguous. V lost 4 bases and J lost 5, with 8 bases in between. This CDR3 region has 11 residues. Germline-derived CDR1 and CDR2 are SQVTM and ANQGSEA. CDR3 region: CSVGVYETQYF. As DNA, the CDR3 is TGCAGCGTTGGGGTATACGAGACCCAGTACTTC.

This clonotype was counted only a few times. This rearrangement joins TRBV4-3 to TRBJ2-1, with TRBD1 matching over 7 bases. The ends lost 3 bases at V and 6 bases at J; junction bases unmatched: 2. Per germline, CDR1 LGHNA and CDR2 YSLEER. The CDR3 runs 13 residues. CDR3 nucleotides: TGCGCCAGCAGCCATAACAGGGGCAATGAGCAGTTCTTC. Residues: CASSHNRGNEQFF.

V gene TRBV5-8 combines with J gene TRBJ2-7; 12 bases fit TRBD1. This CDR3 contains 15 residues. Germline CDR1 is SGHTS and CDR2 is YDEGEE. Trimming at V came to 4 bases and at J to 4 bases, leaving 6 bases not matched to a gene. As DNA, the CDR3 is TGTGCCAGCAGCCCCGGGACAGGGGGCCATTACGAGCAGTACTTC. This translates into CASSPGTGGHYEQYF.

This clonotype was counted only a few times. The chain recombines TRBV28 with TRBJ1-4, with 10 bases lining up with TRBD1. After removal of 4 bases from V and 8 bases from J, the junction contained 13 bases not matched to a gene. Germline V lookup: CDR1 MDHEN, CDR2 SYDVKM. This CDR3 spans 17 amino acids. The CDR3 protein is CASSSGTGDKEGEKLFF. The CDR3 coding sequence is TGTGCCAGCAGTTCCGGGACAGGGGATAAAGAAGGGGAAAAACTGTTTTTT.

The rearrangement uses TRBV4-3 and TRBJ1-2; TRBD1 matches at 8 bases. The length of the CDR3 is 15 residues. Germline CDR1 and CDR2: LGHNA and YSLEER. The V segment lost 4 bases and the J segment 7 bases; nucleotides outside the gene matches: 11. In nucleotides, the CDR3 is TGCGCCAGCAGCCCACAGACAGGGGAATTGAGTGGCTACACCTTC. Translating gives CASSPQTGELSGYTF.

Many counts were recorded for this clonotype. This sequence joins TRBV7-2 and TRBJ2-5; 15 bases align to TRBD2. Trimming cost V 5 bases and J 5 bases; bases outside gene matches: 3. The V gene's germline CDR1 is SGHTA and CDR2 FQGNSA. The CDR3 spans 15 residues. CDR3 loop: CASSRTSGREETQYF. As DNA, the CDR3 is TGTGCCAGCAGCCGGACTAGCGGGAGGGAGGAGACCCAGTACTTC. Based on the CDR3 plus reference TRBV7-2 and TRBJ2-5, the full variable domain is GAGVSQSPSNKVTEKGKDVELRCDPISGHTALYWYRQSLGQGLEFLIYFQGNSAPDKSGLPSDRFSAERTGGSVSTLTIQRTQQEDSAVYLCASSRTSGREETQYFGPGTRLLVL.

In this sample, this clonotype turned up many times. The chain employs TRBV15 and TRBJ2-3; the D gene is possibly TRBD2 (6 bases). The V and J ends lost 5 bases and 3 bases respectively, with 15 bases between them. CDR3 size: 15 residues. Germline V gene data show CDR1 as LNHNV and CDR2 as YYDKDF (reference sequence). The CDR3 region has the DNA TGTGCCACCAGCGGAAGTAGCGGAGTAACAGATACGCAGTATTTT. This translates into CATSGSSGVTDTQYF.

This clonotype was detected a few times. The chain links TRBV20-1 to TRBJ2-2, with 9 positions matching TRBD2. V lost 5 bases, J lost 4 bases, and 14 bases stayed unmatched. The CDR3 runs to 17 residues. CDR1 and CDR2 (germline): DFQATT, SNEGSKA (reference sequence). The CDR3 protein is CSAPRSSGGAPTGELFF. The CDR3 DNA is TGCAGTGCTCCCCGGAGTAGCGGGGGTGCGCCCACCGGGGAGCTGTTTTTT.

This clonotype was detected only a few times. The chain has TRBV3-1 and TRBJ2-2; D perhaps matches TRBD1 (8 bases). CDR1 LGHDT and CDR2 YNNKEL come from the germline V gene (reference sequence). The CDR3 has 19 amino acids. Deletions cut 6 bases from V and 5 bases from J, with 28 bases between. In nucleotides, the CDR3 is TGTGCCAGCAGGCACCTCGTGACAGGGGAGGGCCTCGGGACCGGGGAGCTGTTTTTT. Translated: CASRHLVTGEGLGTGELFF.

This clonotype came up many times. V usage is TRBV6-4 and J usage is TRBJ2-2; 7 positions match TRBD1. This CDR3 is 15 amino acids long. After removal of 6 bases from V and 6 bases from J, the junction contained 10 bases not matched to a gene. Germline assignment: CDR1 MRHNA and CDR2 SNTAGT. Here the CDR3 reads CASSGQADEAGELFF. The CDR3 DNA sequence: TGTGCCAGCAGCGGACAGGCCGATGAGGCCGGGGAGCTGTTTTTT.

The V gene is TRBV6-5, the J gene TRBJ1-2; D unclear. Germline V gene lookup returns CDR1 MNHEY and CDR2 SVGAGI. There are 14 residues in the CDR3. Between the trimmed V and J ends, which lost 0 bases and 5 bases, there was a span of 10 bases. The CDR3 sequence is CASSYSTVGYGYTF. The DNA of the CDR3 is TGTGCCAGCAGTTACTCAACAGTTGGGTATGGCTACACCTTC.

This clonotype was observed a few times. The CDR3 sequence is CASSLLLGRRAFF. The CDR3 DNA is TGCGCCAGCAGCCTCTTACTCGGACGACGAGCTTTCTTT. V gene TRBV4-1 combines with J gene TRBJ1-1; D call uncertain. V was cut by 4 bases and J by 10 bases, with 16 bases left in between. Germline CDR1 and CDR2: MGHRA and YSYEKL. The CDR3 runs to 13 residues.

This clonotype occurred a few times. For the CDR3, the DNA is TGTGCCAGCAGCTTACGCCGGACAGGAGAAACGGCAACTAATGAAAAACTGTTTTTT. It is translated as CASSLRRTGETATNEKLFF. This rearrangement joins TRBV7-9 to TRBJ1-4, with TRBD1 identical over 7 bases. The CDR3 contains 19 residues. Germline V gives CDR1 SEHNR, CDR2 FQNEAQ (reference sequence). V was clipped by 2 bases and J by 0 bases; unmatched bases: 12. Variable domain in full (rest from reference TRBV7-9 and TRBJ1-4): DTGVSQNPRHKITKRGQNVTFRCDPISEHNRLYWYRQTLGQGPEFLTYFQNEAQLEKSRLLSDRFSAERPKGSFSTLEIQRTEQGDSAMYLCASSLRRTGETATNEKLFFGSGTQLSVL.

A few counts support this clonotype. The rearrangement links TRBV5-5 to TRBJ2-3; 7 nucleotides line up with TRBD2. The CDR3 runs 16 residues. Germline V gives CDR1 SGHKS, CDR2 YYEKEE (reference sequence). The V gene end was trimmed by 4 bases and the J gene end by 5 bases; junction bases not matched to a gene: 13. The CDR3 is CASSAGTTGLVDTQYF. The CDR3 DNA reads TGTGCCAGCAGCGCCGGGACTACCGGATTAGTAGATACGCAGTATTTT. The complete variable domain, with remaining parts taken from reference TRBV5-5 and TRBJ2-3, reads DAGVTQSPTHLIKTRGQQVTLRCSPISGHKSVSWYQQVLGQGPQFIFQYYEKEERGRGNFPDRFSARQFPNYSSELNVNALLLGDSALYLCASSAGTTGLVDTQYFGPGTRLTVL.

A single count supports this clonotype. The CDR3 sequence: CASSLYGGGGYTF. CDR3 nucleotide sequence: TGTGCCAGCAGCTTATACGGGGGTGGGGGCTACACCTTC. V gene TRBV7-2 combines with J gene TRBJ1-2; tentative D call: TRBD1 (5 bases). Germline V CDR1 and CDR2: SGHTA, FQGNSA. V was pared by 2 bases and J by 8 bases, with 12 bases between. The CDR3 loop spans 13 amino acids.

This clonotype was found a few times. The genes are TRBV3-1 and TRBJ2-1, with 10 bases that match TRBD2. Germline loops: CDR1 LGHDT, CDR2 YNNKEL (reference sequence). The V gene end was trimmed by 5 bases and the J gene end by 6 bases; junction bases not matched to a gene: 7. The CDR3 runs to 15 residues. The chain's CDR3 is CASSFLAGGSNEQFF. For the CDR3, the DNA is TGTGCCAGCAGCTTCTTAGCGGGAGGAAGCAATGAGCAGTTCTTC.

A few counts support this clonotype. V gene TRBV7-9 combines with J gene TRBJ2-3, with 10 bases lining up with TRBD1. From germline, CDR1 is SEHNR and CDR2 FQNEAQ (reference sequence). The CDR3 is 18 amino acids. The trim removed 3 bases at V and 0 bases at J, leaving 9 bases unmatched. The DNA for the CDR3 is TGTGCCAGCAGCTTCCCAAGACCGGGACAGGGGAGCACAGATACGCAGTATTTT. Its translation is CASSFPRPGQGSTDTQYF.

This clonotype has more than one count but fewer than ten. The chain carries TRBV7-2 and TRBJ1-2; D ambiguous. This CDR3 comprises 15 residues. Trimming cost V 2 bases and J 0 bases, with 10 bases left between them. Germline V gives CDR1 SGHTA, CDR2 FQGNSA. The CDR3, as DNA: TGTGCCAGCAGCTTAAGAACAGTTTCTAACTATGGCTACACCTTC. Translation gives CASSLRTVSNYGYTF.

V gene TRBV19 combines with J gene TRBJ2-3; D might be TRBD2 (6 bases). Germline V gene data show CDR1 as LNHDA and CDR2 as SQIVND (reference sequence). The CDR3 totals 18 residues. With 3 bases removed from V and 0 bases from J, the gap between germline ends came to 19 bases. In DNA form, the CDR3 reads TGTGCCAGTAGTATGAGAGCGGGTACTCCCCCAAGCACAGATACGCAGTATTTT. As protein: CASSMRAGTPPSTDTQYF.

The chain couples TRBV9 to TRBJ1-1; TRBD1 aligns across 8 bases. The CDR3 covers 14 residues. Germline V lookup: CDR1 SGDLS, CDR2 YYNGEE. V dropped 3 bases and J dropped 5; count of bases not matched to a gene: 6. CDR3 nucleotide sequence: TGTGCCAGCAGCGCAGGACAGGGTAGAACTGAAGCTTTCTTT. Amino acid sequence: CASSAGQGRTEAFF.

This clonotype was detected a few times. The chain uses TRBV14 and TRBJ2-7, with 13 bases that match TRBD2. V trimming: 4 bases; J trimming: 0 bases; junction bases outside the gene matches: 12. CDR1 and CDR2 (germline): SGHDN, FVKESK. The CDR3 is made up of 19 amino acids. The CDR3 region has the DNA TGTGCCAGCAGCCCGTGGACTAGCGGGAGCACAGGGCTCTCCTACGAGCAGTACTTC. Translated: CASSPWTSGSTGLSYEQYF.

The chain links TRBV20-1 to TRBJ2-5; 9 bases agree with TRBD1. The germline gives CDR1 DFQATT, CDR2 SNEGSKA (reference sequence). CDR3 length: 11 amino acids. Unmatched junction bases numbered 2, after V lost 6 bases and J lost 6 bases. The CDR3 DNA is TGCAGTGCGGACAGGGGTCAGACCCAGTACTTC. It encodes CSADRGQTQYF.

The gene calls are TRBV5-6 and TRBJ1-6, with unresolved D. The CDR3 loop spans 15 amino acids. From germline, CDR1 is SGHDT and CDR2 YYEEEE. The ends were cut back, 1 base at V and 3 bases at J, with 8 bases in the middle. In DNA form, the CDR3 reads TGTGCCAGCAGCTTGAGGGCTAACTATAATTCACCCCTCCACTTT. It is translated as CASSLRANYNSPLHF.